This TCR beta chain was sequenced for a study of neurological immune-mediated disorders. Study-wide results and limits: Expansion of TCR clones was greatest in HTLV-1-associated myelopathy and smallest in multiple sclerosis, where it fell below that of healthy controls. CDR3 amino acid sequences found in expanded clones were never shared across subjects, suggesting private repertoires in all groups.

Time point: longitudinal time-point 1 (baseline). The study built unsorted libraries from 2 million PBMCs kept at -80 C. TCRdb re-derived calls from the 5' RACE reads in MiXCR, one entry per CDR3 protein. The table includes 50,000 to 70,000 distinct CDR3 sequences, roughly 10% detected once. J was trimmed by 0 bases and V by 1 base; bases with no gene match: 6. Germline CDR1 SGHKS, CDR2 YYEKEE (reference sequence). The CDR3 consists of 18 residues. The table lists this clonotype with many counts. Its antigen is still unknown. V and J are TRBV5-5 and TRBJ1-6; 8 bases align to TRBD1. Input material: PBMCs. The sequence came from a male donor with HTLV-1-associated myelopathy (HAM/TSP). In DNA form, the CDR3 reads TGTGCCAGCAGCTTGTTAGGGGACAGGAGCTCCTATAATTCACCCCTCCACTTT. Its translation: CASSLLGDRSSYNSPLHF.